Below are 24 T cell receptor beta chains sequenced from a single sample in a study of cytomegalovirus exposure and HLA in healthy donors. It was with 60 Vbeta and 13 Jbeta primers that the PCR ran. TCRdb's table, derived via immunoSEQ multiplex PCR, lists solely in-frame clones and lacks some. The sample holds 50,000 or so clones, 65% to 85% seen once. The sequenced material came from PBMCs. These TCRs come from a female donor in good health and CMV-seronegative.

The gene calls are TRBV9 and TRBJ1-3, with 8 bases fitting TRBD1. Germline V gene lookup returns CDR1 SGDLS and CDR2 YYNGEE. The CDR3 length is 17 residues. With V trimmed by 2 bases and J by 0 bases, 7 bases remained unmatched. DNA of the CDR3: TGTGCCAGCAGCGTCCTGGACAGGGCCAGCTCTGGAAACACCATATATTTT. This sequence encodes CASSVLDRASSGNTIYF.

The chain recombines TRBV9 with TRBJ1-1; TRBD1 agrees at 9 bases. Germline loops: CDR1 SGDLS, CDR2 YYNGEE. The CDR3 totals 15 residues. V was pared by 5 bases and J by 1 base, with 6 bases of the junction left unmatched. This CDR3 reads CASSAGTGQNTEAFF. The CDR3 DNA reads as TGTGCCAGCAGTGCAGGGACAGGGCAGAACACTGAAGCTTTCTTT.

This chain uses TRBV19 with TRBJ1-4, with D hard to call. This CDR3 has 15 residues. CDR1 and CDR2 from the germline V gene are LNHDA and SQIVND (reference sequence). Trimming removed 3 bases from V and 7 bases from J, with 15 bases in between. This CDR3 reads CASSMVLGVREKLFF. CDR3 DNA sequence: TGTGCCAGTAGTATGGTTTTAGGAGTACGTGAAAAACTGTTTTTT.

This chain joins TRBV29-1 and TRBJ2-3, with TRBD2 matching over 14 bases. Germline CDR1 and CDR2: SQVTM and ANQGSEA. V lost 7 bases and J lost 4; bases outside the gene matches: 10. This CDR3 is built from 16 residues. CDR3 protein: CSAPGTSGRSPDTQYF. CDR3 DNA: TGCAGCGCCCCGGGGACTAGCGGGAGAAGTCCAGATACGCAGTATTTT.

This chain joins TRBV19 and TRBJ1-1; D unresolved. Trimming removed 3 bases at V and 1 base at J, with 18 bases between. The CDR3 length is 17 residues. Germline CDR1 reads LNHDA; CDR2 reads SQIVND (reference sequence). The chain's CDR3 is CASSMRARGGWNTEAFF. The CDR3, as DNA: TGTGCCAGTAGTATGAGGGCACGGGGAGGCTGGAACACTGAAGCTTTCTTT. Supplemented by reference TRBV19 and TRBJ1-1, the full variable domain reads DGGITQSPKYLFRKEGQNVTLSCEQNLNHDAMYWYRQDPGQGLRLIYYSQIVNDFQKGDIAEGYSVSREKKESFPLTVTSAQKNPTAFYLCASSMRARGGWNTEAFFGQGTRLTVV.

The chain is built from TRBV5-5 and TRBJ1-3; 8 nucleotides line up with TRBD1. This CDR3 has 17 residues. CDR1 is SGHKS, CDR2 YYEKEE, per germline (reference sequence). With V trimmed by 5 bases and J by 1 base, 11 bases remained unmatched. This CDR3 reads CASSSGQGILSGNTIYF. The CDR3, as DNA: TGTGCCAGCAGTTCCGGACAGGGCATTTTATCTGGAAACACCATATATTTT.

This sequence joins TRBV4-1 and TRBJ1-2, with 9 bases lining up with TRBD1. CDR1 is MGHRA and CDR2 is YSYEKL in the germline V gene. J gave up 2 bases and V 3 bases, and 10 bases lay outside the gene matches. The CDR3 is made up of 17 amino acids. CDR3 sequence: CASSHGTGSGGNYGYTF. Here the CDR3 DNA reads TGCGCCAGCAGCCACGGGACAGGGAGTGGGGGGAACTATGGCTACACCTTC.

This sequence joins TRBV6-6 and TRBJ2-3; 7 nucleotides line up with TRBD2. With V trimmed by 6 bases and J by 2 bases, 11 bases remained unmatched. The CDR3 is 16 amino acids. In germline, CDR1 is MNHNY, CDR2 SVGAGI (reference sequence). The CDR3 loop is CASSPPSGRNTDTQYF. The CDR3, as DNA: TGTGCCAGCAGCCCCCCTAGCGGAAGAAACACAGATACGCAGTATTTT.

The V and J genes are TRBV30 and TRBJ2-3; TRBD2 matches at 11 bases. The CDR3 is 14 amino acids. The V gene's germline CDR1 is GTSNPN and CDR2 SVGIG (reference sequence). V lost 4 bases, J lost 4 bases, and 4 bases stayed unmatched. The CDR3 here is CAWTSGRSPDTQYF. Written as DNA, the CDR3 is TGTGCCTGGACTAGCGGGAGGAGCCCAGATACGCAGTATTTT.

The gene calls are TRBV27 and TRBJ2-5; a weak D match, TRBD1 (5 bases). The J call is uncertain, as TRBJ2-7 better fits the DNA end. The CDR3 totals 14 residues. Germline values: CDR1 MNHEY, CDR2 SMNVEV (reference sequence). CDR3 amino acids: CASSFGQLLYEQYF. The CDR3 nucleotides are TGTGCCAGCAGTTTCGGACAACTACTTTACGAGCAGTACTTC.

In DNA, the CDR3 is TGTGCCAGCAGCTTAGCCGTGTCAGGGGGTAATCAGCCCCAGCATTTT. This codes for CASSLAVSGGNQPQHF. This chain uses TRBV7-2 with TRBJ1-5, with 7 bases aligning to TRBD1. The CDR3 contains 16 residues. V dropped 0 bases and J dropped 4; count of bases not matched to a gene: 6. Per the germline V gene, CDR1 is SGHTA and CDR2 is FQGNSA.

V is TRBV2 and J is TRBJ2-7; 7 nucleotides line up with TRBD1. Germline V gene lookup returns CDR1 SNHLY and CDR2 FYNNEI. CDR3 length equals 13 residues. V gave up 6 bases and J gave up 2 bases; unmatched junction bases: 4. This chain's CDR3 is CASSEGQTYEQYF. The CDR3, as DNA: TGTGCCAGCAGCGAGGGACAGACCTACGAGCAGTACTTC.

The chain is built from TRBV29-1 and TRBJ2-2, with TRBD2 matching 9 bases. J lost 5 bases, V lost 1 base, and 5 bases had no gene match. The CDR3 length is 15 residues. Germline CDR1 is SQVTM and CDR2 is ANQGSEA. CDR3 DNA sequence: TGCAGCGTTGAAGTAGCGGGAGTAGGTACCGGGGAGCTGTTTTTT. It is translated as CSVEVAGVGTGELFF.

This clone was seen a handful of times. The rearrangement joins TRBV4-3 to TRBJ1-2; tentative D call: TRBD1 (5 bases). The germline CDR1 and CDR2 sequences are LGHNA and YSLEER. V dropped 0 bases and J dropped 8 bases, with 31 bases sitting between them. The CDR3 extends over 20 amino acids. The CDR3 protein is CASSQELREVTESEVIGYTF. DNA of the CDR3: TGCGCCAGCAGCCAAGAACTCAGGGAAGTGACAGAATCAGAGGTGATCGGCTACACCTTC.

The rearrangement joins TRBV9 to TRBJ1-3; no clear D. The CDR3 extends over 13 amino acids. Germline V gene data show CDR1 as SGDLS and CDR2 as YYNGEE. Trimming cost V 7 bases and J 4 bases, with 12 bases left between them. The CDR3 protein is CASGLPMGNTIYF. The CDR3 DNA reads TGTGCCAGCGGCCTCCCGATGGGAAACACCATATATTTT.

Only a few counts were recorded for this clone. The CDR3 sequence is CASSAGMADTQYF. The CDR3 DNA reads as TGCGCCAGCAGTGCGGGAATGGCAGATACGCAGTATTTT. The J gene is TRBJ2-3, the V gene TRBV5-1; D possibly corresponds to TRBD2 (6 bases). Germline assignment: CDR1 SGHRS and CDR2 YFSETQ. This CDR3 region has 13 residues. V lost 5 bases, J lost 4 bases, and 11 bases lay in between.

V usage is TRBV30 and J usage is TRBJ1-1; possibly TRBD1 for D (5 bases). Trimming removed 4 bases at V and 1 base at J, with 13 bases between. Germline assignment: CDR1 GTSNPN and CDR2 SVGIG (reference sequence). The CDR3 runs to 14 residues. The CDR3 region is CAWNGGRSNTEAFF. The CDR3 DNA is TGTGCCTGGAACGGGGGTCGATCGAACACTGAAGCTTTCTTT.

For the CDR3, the DNA is TGTGCCAGCAACCCGGGACAGGCAAATGAAAAACTGTTTTTT. Its translation is CASNPGQANEKLFF. The chain recombines TRBV7-9 with TRBJ1-4, with 8 bases identical to TRBD1. CDR1 and CDR2 (germline): SEHNR, FQNEAQ (reference sequence). The CDR3 is 14 residues long. Losses at the gene ends were 7 bases for V and 5 bases for J; bases not matched to a gene: 6.

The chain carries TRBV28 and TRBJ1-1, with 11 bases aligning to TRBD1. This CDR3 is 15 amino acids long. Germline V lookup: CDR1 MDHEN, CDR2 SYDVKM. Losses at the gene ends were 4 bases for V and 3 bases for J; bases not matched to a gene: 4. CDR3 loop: CASSSDRGQYTEAFF. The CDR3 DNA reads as TGTGCCAGCAGTTCGGACAGGGGGCAGTACACTGAAGCTTTCTTT.

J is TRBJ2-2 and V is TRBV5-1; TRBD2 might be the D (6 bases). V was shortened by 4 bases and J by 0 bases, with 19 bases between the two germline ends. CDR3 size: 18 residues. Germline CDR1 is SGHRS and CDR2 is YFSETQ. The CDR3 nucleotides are TGCGCCAGCAGCCCCTCGCTCGGGAGCTACGCGAACACCGGGGAGCTGTTTTTT. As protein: CASSPSLGSYANTGELFF.

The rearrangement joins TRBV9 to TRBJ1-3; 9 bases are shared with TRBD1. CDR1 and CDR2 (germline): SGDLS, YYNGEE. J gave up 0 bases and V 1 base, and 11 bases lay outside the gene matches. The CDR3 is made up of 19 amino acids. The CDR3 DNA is TGTGCCAGCAGCGTATATGGACAGGGGTCATCTAGCTCTGGAAACACCATATATTTT. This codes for CASSVYGQGSSSSGNTIYF.

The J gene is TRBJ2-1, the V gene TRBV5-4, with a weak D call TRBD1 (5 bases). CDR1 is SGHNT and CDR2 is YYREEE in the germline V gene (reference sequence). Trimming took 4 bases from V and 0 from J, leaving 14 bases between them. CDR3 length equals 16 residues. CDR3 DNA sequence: TGTGCCAGCAGCCCCGACAGCTTTAGCTCCTACAATGAGCAGTTCTTC. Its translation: CASSPDSFSSYNEQFF.

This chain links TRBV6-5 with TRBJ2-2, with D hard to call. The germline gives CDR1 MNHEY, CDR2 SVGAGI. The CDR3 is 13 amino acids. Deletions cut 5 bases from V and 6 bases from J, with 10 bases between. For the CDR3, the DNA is TGTGCCAGCAGTCTAAAATTGGCCGGGGAGCTGTTTTTT. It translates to CASSLKLAGELFF.

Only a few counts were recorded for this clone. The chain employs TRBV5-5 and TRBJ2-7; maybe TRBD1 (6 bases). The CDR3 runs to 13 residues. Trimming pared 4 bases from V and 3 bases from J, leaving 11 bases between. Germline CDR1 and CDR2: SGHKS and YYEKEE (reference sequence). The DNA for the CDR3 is TGTGCCAGCAGCCTGGGGACATTCTACGAGCAGTACTTC. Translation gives CASSLGTFYEQYF.